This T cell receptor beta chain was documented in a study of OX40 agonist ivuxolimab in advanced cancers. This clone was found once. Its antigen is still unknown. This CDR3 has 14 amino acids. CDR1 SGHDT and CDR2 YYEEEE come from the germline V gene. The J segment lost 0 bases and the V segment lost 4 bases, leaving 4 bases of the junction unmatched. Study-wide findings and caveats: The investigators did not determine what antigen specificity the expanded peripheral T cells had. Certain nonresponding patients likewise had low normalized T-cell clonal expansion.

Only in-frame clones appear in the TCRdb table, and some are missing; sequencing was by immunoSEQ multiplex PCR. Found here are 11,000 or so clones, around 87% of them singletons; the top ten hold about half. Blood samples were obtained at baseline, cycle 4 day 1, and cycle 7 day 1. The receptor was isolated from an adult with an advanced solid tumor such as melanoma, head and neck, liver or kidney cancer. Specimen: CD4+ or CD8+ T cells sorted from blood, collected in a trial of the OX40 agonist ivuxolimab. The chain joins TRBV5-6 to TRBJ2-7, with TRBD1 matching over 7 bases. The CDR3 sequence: CASSEGQSSYEQYF. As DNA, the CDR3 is TGTGCCAGCAGCGAGGGACAGAGCTCCTACGAGCAGTACTTC.